This TCR beta chain comes out of a study of neurological immune-mediated disorders. PBMCs numbering 2 million and stored at -80 C yielded the unsorted libraries. Study-wide findings and caveats: It was the repertoires of 18 of 34 multiple sclerosis patients that phylogenetic grouping placed in one related-CDR3 cluster, which is a possible signature.

The CDR3 sequence is 11 residues long. The germline V gene has CDR1 SGHTA and CDR2 FQGNSA. Trimming took off 2 bases at V and 7 bases at J, with 6 bases between the two ends. On this clonotype: Antigen specificity is unknown. A clone one base away is much larger, so this may be a read error.

By 5'RACE with 10-nucleotide random UMIs, the cDNA was made. TCRdb ran MiXCR on the 5' RACE reads and lists one entry per CDR3 protein. The repertoire has 70,000 or so distinct CDR3 sequences, 4% to 6% of them found once; the top ten carry around 2.8%. This chain connects TRBV7-2 to TRBJ2-7; D gene uncertain. Sequenced: PBMCs. The origin of this receptor is a woman aged 25 to 39 with multiple sclerosis. The CDR3 spells CASSLLAEQYF. CDR3 bases: TGTGCCAGCAGCTTATTGGCGGAGCAGTACTTC.